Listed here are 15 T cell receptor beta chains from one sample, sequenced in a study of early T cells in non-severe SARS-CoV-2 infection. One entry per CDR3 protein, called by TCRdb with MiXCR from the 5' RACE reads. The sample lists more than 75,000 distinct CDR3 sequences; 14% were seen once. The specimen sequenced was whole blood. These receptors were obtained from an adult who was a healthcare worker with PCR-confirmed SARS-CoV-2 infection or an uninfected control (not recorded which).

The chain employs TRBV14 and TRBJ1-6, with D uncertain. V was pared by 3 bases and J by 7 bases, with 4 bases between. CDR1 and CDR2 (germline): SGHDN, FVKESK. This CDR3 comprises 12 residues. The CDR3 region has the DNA TGTGCCAGCAGCCAGGAGAATTCACCCCTCCACTTT. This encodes CASSQENSPLHF.

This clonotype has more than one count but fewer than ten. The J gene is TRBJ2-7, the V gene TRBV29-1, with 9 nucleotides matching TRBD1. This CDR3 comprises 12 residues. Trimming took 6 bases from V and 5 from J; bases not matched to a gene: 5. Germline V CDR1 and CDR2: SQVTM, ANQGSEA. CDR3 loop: CSVGQGSDEQYF. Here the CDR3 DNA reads TGCAGCGTCGGACAGGGGAGCGACGAGCAGTACTTC.

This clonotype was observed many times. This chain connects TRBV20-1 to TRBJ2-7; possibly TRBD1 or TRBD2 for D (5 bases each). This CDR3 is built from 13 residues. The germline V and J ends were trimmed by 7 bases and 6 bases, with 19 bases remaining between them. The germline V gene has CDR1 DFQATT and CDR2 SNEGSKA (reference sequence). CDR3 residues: CSVRDVGIPEQYF. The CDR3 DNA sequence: TGCAGTGTGAGGGACGTCGGTATTCCCGAGCAGTACTTC.

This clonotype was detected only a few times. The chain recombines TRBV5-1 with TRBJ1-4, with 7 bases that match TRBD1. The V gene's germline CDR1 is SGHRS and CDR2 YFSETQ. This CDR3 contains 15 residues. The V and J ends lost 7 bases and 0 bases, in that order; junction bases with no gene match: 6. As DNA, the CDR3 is TGCGCCAGCTCCCGACAGGGATCAACTAATGAAAAACTGTTTTTT. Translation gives CASSRQGSTNEKLFF.

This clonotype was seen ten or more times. The DNA of the CDR3 is TGTGCCAGCAGTCCCCCGACCCCTTCCTACGAGCAGTACTTC. This sequence encodes CASSPPTPSYEQYF. The chain employs TRBV28 and TRBJ2-7; D gene unclear. This CDR3 contains 14 residues. V lost 5 bases and J 1 base, leaving 12 bases between the germline ends. Germline CDR1 and CDR2: MDHEN and SYDVKM.

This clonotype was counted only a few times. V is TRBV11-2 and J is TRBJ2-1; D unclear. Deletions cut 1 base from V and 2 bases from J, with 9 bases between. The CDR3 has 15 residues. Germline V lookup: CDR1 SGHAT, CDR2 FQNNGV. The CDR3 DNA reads TGTGCCAGCAGCTTAGTCCCCACCCCCTACAATGAGCAGTTCTTC. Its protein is CASSLVPTPYNEQFF.

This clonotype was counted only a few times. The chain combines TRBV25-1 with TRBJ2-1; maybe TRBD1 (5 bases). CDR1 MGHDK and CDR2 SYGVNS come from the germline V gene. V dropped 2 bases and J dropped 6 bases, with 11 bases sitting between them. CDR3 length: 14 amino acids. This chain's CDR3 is CASSEDRILNEQFF. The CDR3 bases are TGTGCCAGCAGTGAAGACAGAATCCTCAATGAGCAGTTCTTC.

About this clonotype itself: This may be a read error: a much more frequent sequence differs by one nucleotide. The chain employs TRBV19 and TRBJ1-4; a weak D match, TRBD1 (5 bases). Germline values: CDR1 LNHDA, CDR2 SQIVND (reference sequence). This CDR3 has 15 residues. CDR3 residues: CASSMGLATNKKLFF. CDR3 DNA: TGTGCCAGTAGTATGGGACTCGCAACTAATAAAAAACTGTTTTTT.

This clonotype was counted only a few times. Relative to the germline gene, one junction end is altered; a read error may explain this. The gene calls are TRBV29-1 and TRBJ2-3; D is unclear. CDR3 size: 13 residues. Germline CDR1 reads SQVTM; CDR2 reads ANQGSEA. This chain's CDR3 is CSVEGPRTDTQYF. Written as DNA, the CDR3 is TGCAGCGTGGAAGGACCTCGCACAGATACGCAGTATTTT.

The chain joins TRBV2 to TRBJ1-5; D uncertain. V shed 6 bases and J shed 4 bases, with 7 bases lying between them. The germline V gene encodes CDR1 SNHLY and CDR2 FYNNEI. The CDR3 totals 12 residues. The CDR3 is CASRLGNQPQHF. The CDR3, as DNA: TGTGCCAGCAGGCTGGGGAATCAGCCCCAGCATTTT.

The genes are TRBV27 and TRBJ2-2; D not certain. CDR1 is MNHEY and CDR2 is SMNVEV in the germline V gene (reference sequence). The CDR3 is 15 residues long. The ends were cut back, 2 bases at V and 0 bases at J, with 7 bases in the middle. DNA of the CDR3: TGTGCCAGCAGTTTAGACAACCCGAACACCGGGGAGCTGTTTTTT. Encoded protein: CASSLDNPNTGELFF.

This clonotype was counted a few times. The CDR3 coding sequence is TGTGCCAGCAGCTCCTCACTTTCTCACATGAACTATGGCTACACCTTC. It yields the protein CASSSSLSHMNYGYTF. V is TRBV5-6 and J is TRBJ1-2; D is undetermined. The CDR3 covers 16 residues. The V end lost 3 bases, the J end lost 2 bases, and 17 bases lay between the germline ends. Germline lookup yields CDR1 SGHDT and CDR2 YYEEEE.

The DNA of the CDR3 is TGTGCCAGCAGTTATGCCGGATTGAACGATGGCTACACCTTC. This gives the protein CASSYAGLNDGYTF. The chain carries TRBV6-2 or TRBV6-3 and TRBJ1-2; D unclear. This CDR3 spans 14 amino acids. Germline CDR1 reads MNHEY; CDR2 reads SVGEGT. V lost 3 bases and J lost 6, with 14 bases in between.

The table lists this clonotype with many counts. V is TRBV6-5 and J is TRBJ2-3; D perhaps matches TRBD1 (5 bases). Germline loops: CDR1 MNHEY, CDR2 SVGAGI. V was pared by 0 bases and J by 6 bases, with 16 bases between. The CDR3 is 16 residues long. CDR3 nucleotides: TGTGCCAGCAGTTACTCGAGTTTTAATGGGGCGGATACGCAGTATTTT. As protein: CASSYSSFNGADTQYF.

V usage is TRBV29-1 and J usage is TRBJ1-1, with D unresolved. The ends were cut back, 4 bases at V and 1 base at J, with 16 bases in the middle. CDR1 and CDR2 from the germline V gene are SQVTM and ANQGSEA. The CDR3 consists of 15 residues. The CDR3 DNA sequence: TGCAGCGTTGGGGATATCCGGGAACGGAACACTGAAGCTTTCTTT. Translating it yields CSVGDIRERNTEAFF. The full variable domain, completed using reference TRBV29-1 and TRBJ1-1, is SAVISQKPSRDICQRGTSLTIQCQVDSQVTMMFWYRQQPGQSLTLIATANQGSEATYESGFVIDKFPISRPNLTFSTLTVSNMSPEDSSIYLCSVGDIRERNTEAFFGQGTRLTVV.